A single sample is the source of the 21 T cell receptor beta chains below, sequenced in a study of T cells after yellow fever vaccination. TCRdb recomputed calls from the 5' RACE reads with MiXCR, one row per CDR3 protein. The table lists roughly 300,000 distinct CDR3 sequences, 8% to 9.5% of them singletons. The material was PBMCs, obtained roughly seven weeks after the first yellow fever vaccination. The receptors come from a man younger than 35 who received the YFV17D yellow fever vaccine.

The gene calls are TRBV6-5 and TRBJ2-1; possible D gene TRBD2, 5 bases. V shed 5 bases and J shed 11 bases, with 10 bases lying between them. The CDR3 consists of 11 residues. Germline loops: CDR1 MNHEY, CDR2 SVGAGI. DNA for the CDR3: TGTGCCAGCAGTACCGGGATCAAGCAGTTCTTC. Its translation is CASSTGIKQFF.

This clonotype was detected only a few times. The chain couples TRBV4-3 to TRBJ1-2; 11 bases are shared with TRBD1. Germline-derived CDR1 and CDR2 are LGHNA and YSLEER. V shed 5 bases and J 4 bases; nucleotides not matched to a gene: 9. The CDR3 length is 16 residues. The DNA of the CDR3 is TGCGCCAGCAGCTCGGACAGGGGGCTGAGAGGCTATGGCTACACCTTC. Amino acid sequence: CASSSDRGLRGYGYTF.

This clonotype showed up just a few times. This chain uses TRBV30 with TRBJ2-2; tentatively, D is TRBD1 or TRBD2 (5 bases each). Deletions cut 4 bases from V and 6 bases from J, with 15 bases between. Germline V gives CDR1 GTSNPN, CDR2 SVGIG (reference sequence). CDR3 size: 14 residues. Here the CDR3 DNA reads TGTGCCTGGATCCCGAGGGGCGGTTCCGGGGAGCTGTTTTTT. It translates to CAWIPRGGSGELFF.

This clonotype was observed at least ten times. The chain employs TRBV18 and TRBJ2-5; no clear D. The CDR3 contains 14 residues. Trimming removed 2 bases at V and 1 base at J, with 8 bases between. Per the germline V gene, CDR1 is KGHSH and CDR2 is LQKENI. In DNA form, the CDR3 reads TGTGCCAGCTCACCATCGGTAACCCAAGAGACCCAGTACTTC. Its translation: CASSPSVTQETQYF.

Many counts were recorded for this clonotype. The CDR3 nucleotides are TGTGCCAGCAGTGAAGAGTCAGGGGGCTACAATGAGCAGTTCTTC. Translation: CASSEESGGYNEQFF. V and J are TRBV6-1 and TRBJ2-1; TRBD1 aligns across 7 bases. Losses at the gene ends were 1 base for V and 3 bases for J; bases not matched to a gene: 3. The CDR3 contains 15 residues. The germline CDR1 and CDR2 sequences are MNHNS and SASEGT.

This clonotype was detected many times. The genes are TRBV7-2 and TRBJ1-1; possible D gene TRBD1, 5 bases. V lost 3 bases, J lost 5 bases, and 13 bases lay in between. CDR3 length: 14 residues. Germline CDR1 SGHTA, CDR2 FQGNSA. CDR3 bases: TGTGCCAGCAGCTTCGTCCCGGGGGAAACTGAAGCTTTCTTT. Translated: CASSFVPGETEAFF.

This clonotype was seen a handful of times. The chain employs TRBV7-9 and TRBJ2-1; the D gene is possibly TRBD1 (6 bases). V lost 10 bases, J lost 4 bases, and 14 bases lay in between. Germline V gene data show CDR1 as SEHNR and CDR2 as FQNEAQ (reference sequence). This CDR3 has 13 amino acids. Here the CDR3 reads CATERTDYNEQFF. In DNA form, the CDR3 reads TGTGCCACAGAACGGACAGATTACAATGAGCAGTTCTTC.

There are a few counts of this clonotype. CDR3 nucleotides: TGTGCCAGCAGCTTCCTATGGACAGGAAATAGCACAGATACGCAGTATTTT. Protein sequence: CASSFLWTGNSTDTQYF. The V call is TRBV5-6, the J call TRBJ2-3, with 7 bases matching TRBD1. The V gene's germline CDR1 is SGHDT and CDR2 YYEEEE. The ends lost 2 bases at V and 0 bases at J; junction bases unmatched: 9. The CDR3 runs to 17 residues.

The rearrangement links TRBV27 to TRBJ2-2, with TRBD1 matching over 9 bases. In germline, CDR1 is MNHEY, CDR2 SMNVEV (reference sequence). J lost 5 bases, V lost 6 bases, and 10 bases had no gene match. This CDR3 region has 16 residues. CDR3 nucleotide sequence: TGTGCCAGCAGCAAAACAGCGACAGGGGGTACCGGGGAGCTGTTTTTT. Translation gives CASSKTATGGTGELFF.

CDR3 residues: CASSLRGMATEAFF. The CDR3 DNA reads as TGTGCCAGCAGCTTACGGGGGATGGCCACTGAAGCTTTCTTT. The rearrangement uses TRBV11-2 and TRBJ1-1, with D possibly TRBD1 on 5 matching bases. Germline lookup yields CDR1 SGHAT and CDR2 FQNNGV. Trimming removed 2 bases at V and 4 bases at J, with 11 bases between. The CDR3 is made up of 14 amino acids.

CDR3 sequence reads: CASSIPRQGKGTEAFF. In DNA form, the CDR3 reads TGTGCCAGTAGTATTCCCCGACAGGGGAAAGGCACTGAAGCTTTCTTT. V is TRBV19 and J is TRBJ1-1; 8 nucleotides agree with TRBD1. CDR1 is LNHDA, CDR2 SQIVND, per germline (reference sequence). With V trimmed by 3 bases and J by 4 bases, 10 bases remained unmatched. The CDR3 runs to 16 residues.

For the CDR3, the DNA is TGTGCCAGGAGCCCCGGTCCCCTCTTCACAGATACGCAGTATTTT. Its protein is CARSPGPLFTDTQYF. The chain uses TRBV5-8 and TRBJ2-3; D remains unclear. The CDR3 is 15 amino acids. Germline V CDR1 and CDR2: SGHTS, YDEGEE. Trimming removed 8 bases from V and 2 bases from J, with 18 bases in between.

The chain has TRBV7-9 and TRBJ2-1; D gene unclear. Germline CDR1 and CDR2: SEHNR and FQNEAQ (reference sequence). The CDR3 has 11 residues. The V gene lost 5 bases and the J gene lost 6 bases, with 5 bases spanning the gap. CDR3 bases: TGTGCCAGCAGCCCGGTCAATGAGCAGTTCTTC. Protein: CASSPVNEQFF.

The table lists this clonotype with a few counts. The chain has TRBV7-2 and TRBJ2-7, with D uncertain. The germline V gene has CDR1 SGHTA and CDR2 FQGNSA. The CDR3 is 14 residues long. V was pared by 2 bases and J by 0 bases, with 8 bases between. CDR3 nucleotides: TGTGCCAGCAGCTTAACAGCCGACTCCTACGAGCAGTACTTC. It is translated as CASSLTADSYEQYF.

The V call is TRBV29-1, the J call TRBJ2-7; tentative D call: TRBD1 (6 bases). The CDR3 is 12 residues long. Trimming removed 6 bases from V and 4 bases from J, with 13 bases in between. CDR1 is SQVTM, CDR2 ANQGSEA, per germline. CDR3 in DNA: TGCAGCGTCGCCGGGACATCGTACGAGCAGTACTTC. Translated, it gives CSVAGTSYEQYF.

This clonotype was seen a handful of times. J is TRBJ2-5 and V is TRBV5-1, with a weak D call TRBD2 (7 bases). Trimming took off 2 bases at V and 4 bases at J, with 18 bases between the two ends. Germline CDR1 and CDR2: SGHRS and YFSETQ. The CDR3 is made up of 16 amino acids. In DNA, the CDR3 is TGCGCCAGCAGCTTCGGGGGGACATCCCAAGGAGAGACCCAGTACTTC. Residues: CASSFGGTSQGETQYF. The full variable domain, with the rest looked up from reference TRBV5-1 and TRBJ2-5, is KAGVTQTPRYLIKTRGQQVTLSCSPISGHRSVSWYQQTPGQGLQFLFEYFSETQRNKGNFPGRFSGRQFSNSRSEMNVSTLELGDSALYLCASSFGGTSQGETQYFGPGTRLLVL.

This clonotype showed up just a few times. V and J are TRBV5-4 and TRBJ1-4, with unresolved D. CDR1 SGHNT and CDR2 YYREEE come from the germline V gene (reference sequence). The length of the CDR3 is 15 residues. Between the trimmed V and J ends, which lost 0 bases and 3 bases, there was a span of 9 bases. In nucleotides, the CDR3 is TGTGCCAGCAGCTTGGATGGATCAGCTAATGAAAAACTGTTTTTT. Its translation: CASSLDGSANEKLFF.

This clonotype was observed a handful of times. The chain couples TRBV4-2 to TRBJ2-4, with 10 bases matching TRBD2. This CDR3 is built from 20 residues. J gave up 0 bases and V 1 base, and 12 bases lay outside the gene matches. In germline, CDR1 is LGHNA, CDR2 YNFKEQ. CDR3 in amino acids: CASSQGVAGGHPLAKNIQYF. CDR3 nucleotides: TGTGCCAGCAGCCAAGGGGTAGCGGGGGGCCACCCATTAGCCAAAAACATTCAGTACTTC.

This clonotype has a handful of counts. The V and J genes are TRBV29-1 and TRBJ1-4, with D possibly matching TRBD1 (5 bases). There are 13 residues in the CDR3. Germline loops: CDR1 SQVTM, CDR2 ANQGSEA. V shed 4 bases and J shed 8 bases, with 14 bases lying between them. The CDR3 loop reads CSVGDRGLEKLFF. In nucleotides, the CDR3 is TGCAGCGTTGGGGACCGAGGGTTAGAAAAACTGTTTTTT.

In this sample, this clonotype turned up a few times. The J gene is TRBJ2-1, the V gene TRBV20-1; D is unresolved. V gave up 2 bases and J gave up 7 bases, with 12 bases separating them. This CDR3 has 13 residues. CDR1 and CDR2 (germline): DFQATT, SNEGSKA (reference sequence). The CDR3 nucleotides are TGCAGTGCTAGAAGAACCTTTACGAATGAGCAGTTCTTC. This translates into CSARRTFTNEQFF.

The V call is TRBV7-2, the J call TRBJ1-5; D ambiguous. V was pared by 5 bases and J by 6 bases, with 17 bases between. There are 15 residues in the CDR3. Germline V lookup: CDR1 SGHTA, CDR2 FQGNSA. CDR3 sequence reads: CASSLVAEASQPQHF. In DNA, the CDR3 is TGTGCCAGCAGCCTAGTCGCGGAAGCGAGTCAGCCCCAGCATTTT. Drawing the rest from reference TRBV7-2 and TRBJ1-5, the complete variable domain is GAGVSQSPSNKVTEKGKDVELRCDPISGHTALYWYRQSLGQGLEFLIYFQGNSAPDKSGLPSDRFSAERTGGSVSTLTIQRTQQEDSAVYLCASSLVAEASQPQHFGDGTRLSIL.